The source of this T cell receptor (beta chain) is a study of shared clonotypes between healthy human individuals. Germline V gives CDR1 GTSNPN, CDR2 SVGIG (reference sequence). The CDR3 loop spans 17 amino acids. V lost 0 bases to trimming and J lost 5 bases, with 20 bases between them. TCRdb's copy holds only in-frame clones and misses some; the assay was immunoSEQ multiplex PCR. This sample has about 2.3 million clones; roughly 90% occur once, and the top ten carry 0.37%. Sequenced: naive CD4+ T cells from PBMCs. Subset described: CD45RA+ positively selected. This sequence originates from a young man in good health. Some clones in this sample may be carry-over from other donors' samples. The chain uses TRBV30 and TRBJ2-1, with D possibly TRBD2 on 6 matching bases. The CDR3 sequence: CAWSVLVWRDRNNEQFF. CDR3 sequence (DNA): TGTGCCTGGAGTGTACTAGTTTGGCGGGATAGGAACAATGAGCAGTTCTTC.